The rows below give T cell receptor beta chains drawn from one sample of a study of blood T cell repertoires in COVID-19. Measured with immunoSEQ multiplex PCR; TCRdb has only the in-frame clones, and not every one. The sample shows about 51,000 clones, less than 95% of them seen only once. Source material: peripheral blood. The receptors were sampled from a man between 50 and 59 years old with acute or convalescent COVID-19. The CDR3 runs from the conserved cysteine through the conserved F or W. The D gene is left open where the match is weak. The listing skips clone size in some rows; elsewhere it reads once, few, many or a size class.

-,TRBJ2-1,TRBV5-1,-,TGCGCCAGCAGCCAAAAGACAGGTTCTAATGAGCAGTTCTTC,CASSQKTGSNEQFF
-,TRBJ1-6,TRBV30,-,TGTGCCTGGAGTCGACTCTCCGGGACAATATCAAATTCACCCCTCCACTTT,CAWSRLSGTISNSPLHF
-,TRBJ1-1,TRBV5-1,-,TGCGCCAGCAGCTTCCGGACACCGAACACTGAAGCTTTCTTT,CASSFRTPNTEAFF
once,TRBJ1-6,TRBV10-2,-,TGCGCCAGCACCACGACAGCTTATAATTCACCCCTCCACTTT,CASTTTAYNSPLHF
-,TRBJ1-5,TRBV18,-,TGTGCCAGCTCACCAAACAGGGATGGGCAGCCCCAGCATTTT,CASSPNRDGQPQHF
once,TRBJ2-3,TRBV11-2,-,TGTGCCAGCAGCTTAGATAGGGTCGGGCAAGGGGTCACAGATACGCAGTATTTT,CASSLDRVGQGVTDTQYF
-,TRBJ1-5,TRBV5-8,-,TGTGCCAGCAGCTCAAGGGGGTCGGGCAATCAGCCCCAGCATTTT,CASSSRGSGNQPQHF
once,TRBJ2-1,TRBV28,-,TGTGCCAGCAGTCCGGCCGTCAGGGAGCAGTTCTTC,CASSPAVREQFF
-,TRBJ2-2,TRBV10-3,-,TGTGCCATCAGTGCTACTAGTCCGTCCGGGGAGCTGTTTTTT,CAISATSPSGELFF
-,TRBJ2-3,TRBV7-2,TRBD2,TGTGCCAGCAGCTTAGGGACTAGCGGGGGGACAGATACGCAGTATTTT,CASSLGTSGGTDTQYF
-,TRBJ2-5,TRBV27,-,TGTGCCAGCAGCTCACTGTCGCACCTTCAAGAGACCCAGTACTTC,CASSSLSHLQETQYF
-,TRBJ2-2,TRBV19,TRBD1,TGTGCCAGTAAGGCGACAGGGGGGACCGGGGAGCTGTTTTTT,CASKATGGTGELFF
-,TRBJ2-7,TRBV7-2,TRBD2,TGTGCCAGCAGTCCCGGGGGGGGCCAGCTCGAGCAGTACTTC,CASSPGGGQLEQYF
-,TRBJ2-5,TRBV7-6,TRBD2,TGTGCCAGCAGCAGGAGAGCGGGGGGGCCTCAAGAGACCCAGTACTTC,CASSRRAGGPQETQYF
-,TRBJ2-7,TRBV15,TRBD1,TGTGCCACCAGCAGAGGCGGGACAGGAGCTACCTACGAGCAGTACTTC,CATSRGGTGATYEQYF
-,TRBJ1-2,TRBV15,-,TGTGCCACCAGCGGAACAGGGTCCTACACCTTC,CATSGTGSYTF
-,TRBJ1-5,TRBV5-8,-,TGTGCCAGCACCGGACAGACACATAGCAATCAGCCCCAGCATTTT,CASTGQTHSNQPQHF
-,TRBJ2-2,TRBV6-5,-,TGTGCCAGCAGGGACAGTTTGTACGGGGAGCTGTTTTTT,CASRDSLYGELFF
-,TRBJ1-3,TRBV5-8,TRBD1,TGTGCCAGCAGCTTGACAGGGGGGGGAACTGGAAACACCATATATTTT,CASSLTGGGTGNTIYF
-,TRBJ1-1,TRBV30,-,TGTGCCTGGACCCCGGGGAGGGAGGGGACTGAAGCTTTCTTT,CAWTPGREGTEAFF
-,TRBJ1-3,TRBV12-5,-,TGTGCTAGTGGTTTGATCACAGGAAACACCATATATTTT,CASGLITGNTIYF
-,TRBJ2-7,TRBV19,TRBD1,TGTGCCAGTAGTCCTTTGGACAGGGGGCTCTACGAGCAGTACTTC,CASSPLDRGLYEQYF
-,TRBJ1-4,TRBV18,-,TGTGCCAGCTCAAGGCGCCAGCTAGGGGGTGCAACTAATGAAAAACTGTTTTTT,CASSRRQLGGATNEKLFF
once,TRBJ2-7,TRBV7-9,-,TGTGCCAGCAGCCCTAGATCCTCGACAGTTACCTACGAGCAGTACTTC,CASSPRSSTVTYEQYF
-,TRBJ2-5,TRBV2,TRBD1,TGTGCCAGCAGTCCGGGACAGGGACAAGAGACCCAGTACTTC,CASSPGQGQETQYF
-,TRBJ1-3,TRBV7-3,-,TGTGCCAGCAGCCAAACCGCAGGGGCTGGAAACACCATATATTTT,CASSQTAGAGNTIYF
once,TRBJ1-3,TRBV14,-,TGTGCCAGCGCGCCTTACCAGGGGACGGCTGGAAACACCATATATTTT,CASAPYQGTAGNTIYF
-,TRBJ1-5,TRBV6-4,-,TGTGCCAGCAGTGACTCGATGGGGACATGTCCCAATCAGCCCCAGCATTTT,CASSDSMGTCPNQPQHF
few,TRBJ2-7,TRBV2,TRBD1,TGTGCCAGCAGCGGACAGGTGACCTACGAGCAGTACTTC,CASSGQVTYEQYF
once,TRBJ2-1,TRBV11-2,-,TGTGCCAGCAGCTTAGATCGGAGCTTTTCGGGTAACAATGAGCAGTTCTTC,CASSLDRSFSGNNEQFF
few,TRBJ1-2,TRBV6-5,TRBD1,TGTGCCAGCACGAGGCCCGGGACAGCTAACTATGGCTACACCTTC,CASTRPGTANYGYTF
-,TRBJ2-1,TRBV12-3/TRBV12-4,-,TGTGCCAGCGGACATCGGTTGTACAATGAGCAGTTCTTC,CASGHRLYNEQFF
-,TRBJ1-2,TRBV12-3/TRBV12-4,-,TGTGCCAGCAGTCTGGGGAGGCGAGGCTACACCTTC,CASSLGRRGYTF
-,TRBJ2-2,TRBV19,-,TGTGCCAGTAAACATCACACCGGGGAGCTGTTTTTT,CASKHHTGELFF
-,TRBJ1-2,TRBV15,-,TGTGCCATCGCACAGGCTAACTATGGCTACACCTTC,CAIAQANYGYTF
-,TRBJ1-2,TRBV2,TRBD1,TGTGCCAGCAGTGAAGCTACCGGACAGGGGTTGGGCTATGGCTACACCTTC,CASSEATGQGLGYGYTF
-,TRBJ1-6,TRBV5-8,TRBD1,TGTGCCAGCAGAGGGACAGCCGGGGCCCTCCACTTT,CASRGTAGALHF
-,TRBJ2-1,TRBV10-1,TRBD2,TGCGCCAGCAGTGAGTCGTGGTCGAAAGCGGGGGGGCCGAGGTGTGAGCAGTTCTTC,CASSESWSKAGGPRCEQFF
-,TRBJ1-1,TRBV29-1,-,TGCAGCGTTGAAAAAGTGGCGGGCACTGAAGCTTTCTTT,CSVEKVAGTEAFF
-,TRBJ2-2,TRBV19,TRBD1,TGTGCCAGTAGTACGGGACAGGGGAACACCGGGGAGCTGTTTTTT,CASSTGQGNTGELFF
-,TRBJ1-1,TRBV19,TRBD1,TGTGCCAGTAGCCCTTACACTCAGGGGGCTCGAGCTTTCTTT,CASSPYTQGARAFF
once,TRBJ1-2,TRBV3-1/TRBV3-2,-,TGTGCCAGCAGGGTCACAGGGTCCTATGGCTACACCTTC,CASRVTGSYGYTF
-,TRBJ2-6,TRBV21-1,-,-,CASSKVGAGTGANVLTF
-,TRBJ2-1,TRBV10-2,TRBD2,TGCGCCACTAGGGGGCTAGCGGGGCAGAATGAGCAGTTCTTC,CATRGLAGQNEQFF
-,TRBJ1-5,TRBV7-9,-,TGTGCCAGCAGCTTAGGAGGAGGGAATCAGCCCCAGCATTTT,CASSLGGGNQPQHF
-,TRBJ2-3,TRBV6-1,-,TGTGCCAGCAGTGAGTGGGGTCAAGGACAGTCCACAGATACGCAGTATTTT,CASSEWGQGQSTDTQYF
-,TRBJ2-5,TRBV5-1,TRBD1,TGCGCCAGCAGCTCCGGGACAGCAATTACCCAAGAGACCCAGTACTTC,CASSSGTAITQETQYF
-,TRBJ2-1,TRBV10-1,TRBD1,TGCGCCAGCAGTGATCAGGGGGCGCAAAGTGAGCAGTTCTTC,CASSDQGAQSEQFF
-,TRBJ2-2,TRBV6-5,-,TGTGCCAGCACCGATAACTCTGGGACTTCCGGGGAGCTGTTTTTT,CASTDNSGTSGELFF
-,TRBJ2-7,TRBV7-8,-,TGTGCCAGCAGCCCTCGGACTTCCCCCTCCTACGAGCAGTACTTC,CASSPRTSPSYEQYF
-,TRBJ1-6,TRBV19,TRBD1,TGTGCCAGTAGATTAACCGGGACAGCTGATAATTCACCCCTCCACTTT,CASRLTGTADNSPLHF
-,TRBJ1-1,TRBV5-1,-,TGCGCCAGCAGCTTCGAGCGGGGAAGCACTGAAGCTTTCTTT,CASSFERGSTEAFF
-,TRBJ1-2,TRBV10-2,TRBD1,TGCGCCAGCAGTTCCGACAGGGGGAGCGCTTATGGCTACACCTTC,CASSSDRGSAYGYTF
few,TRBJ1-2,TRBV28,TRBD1,TGTGCCAGCAGTGACACAGGGGTTTATGGCTACACCTTC,CASSDTGVYGYTF
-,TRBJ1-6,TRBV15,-,TGTGCCACCAGCAGAGGGGACATCTGGGGTAATTCACCCCTCCACTTT,CATSRGDIWGNSPLHF
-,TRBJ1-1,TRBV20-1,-,TGCAGTGCTAGTCAATCCCCGAACACTGAAGCTTTCTTT,CSASQSPNTEAFF
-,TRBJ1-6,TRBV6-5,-,TGTGCCAGCAGTTCACCGGGACTCAAATCGGGTTCACCCCTCCACTTT,CASSSPGLKSGSPLHF
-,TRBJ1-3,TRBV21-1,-,TGTGCCAGCAGCCCACGGTCCCTCTCTGGAAACACCATATATTTT,CASSPRSLSGNTIYF